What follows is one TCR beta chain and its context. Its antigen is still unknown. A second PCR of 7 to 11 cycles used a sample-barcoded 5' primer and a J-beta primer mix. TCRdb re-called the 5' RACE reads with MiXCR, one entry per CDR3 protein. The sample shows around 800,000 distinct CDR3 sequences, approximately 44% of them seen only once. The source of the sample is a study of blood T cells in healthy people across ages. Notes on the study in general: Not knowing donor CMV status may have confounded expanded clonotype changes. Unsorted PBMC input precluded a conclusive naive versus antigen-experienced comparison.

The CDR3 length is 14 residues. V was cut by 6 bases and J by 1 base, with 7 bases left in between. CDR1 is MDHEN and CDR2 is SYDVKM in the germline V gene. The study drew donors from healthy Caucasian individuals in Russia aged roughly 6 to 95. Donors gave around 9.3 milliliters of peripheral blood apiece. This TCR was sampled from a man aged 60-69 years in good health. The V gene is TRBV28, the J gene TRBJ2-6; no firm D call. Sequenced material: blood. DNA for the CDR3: TGTGCCAGCAGGCCGAGATCTGGGGCCAACGTCCTGACTTTC. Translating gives CASRPRSGANVLTF. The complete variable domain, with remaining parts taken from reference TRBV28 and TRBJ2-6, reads DVKVTQSSRYLVKRTGEKVFLECVQDMDHENMFWYRQDPGLGLRLIYFSYDVKMKEKGDIPEGYSVSREKKERFSLILESASTNQTSMYLCASRPRSGANVLTFGAGSRLTVL.